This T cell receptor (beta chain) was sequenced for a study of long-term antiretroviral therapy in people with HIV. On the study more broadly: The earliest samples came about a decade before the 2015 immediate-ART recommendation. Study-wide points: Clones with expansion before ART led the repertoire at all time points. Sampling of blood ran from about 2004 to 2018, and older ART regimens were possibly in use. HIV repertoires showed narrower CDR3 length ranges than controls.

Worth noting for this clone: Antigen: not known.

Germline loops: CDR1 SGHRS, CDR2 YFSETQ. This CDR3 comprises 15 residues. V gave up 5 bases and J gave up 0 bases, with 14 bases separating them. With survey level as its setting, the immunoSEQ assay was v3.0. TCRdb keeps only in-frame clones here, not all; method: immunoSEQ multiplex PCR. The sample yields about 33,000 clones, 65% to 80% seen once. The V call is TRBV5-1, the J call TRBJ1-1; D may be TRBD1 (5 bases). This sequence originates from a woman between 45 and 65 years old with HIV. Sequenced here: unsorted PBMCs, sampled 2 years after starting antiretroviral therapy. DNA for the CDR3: TGCGCCAGCAGGCGAGCGGGGCAGCTGAACACTGAAGCTTTCTTT. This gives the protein CASRRAGQLNTEAFF.